This T cell receptor beta chain came from a study of a mutant IDH1 vaccine in newly diagnosed glioma. Overall study: The therapy given earlier, which was standard therapy, consisted of radiotherapy, temozolomide, or both, and most of the patients received both. Overall study results and limits: Immune responses induced by the vaccine were seen in just over 90% of patients, spanning multiple MHC alleles.

Time point in this sample: week 5, during vaccination. A 20-mer mutant IDH1 peptide at 300 ug was injected subcutaneously with topical imiquimod. Donors harbored newly found WHO grade 3 or 4 IDH1-mutant, ATRX-lost astrocytomas. The V end lost 6 bases, the J end lost 6 bases, and 17 bases lay between the germline ends. This CDR3 contains 14 residues. CDR1 SGHTA and CDR2 FQGNSA come from the germline V gene. This clone was detected a few times. What it recognizes is unknown. Profiling relied on immunoSEQ multiplex PCR, and the TCRdb table lists in-frame clones only, not all of them. The sample records approximately 26,000 clones, approximately 79% being singletons.

The gene calls are TRBV7-2 and TRBJ1-1, with a tentative D call TRBD1 (5 bases). This TCR came from a man between 35 and 55 years old with glioma. Some clones in this sample may be carry-over from other donors' samples. Material: PBMCs, obtained from a glioma patient whose treatment included an IDH1 peptide vaccine. The CDR3 loop reads CASSRSGTGAEAFF. In nucleotides, the CDR3 is TGTGCCAGCAGTCGATCCGGGACGGGCGCTGAAGCTTTCTTT.